One sample yielded the 9 T cell receptor beta chains listed below, sequenced in a study of T cell changes during pregnancy in multiple sclerosis. Assay used: immunoSEQ multiplex PCR; TCRdb lists only in-frame clones, some missing. The data contain about 20,000 clones, 70% to 90% of them singletons. Sequencing was performed on CD8+ T cells from peripheral blood mononuclear cells, taken in the second trimester of pregnancy. Receptors were obtained from a female donor in good health, enrolled as a control in a pregnancy study.

The DNA for the CDR3 is TGCGCCAGCAGCCGACGCGTTTTGACCGGGACTACCTATGGCTACACCTTC. It codes for CASSRRVLTGTTYGYTF. The chain has TRBV4-1 and TRBJ1-2; D might be TRBD1 (5 bases). This CDR3 has 17 amino acids. Trimming removed 4 bases from V and 4 bases from J, with 22 bases in between. CDR1 is MGHRA, CDR2 YSYEKL, per germline.

The chain combines TRBV7-8 with TRBJ2-1; 7 nucleotides agree with TRBD2. The germline gives CDR1 SGHVS, CDR2 FQNEAQ. With V trimmed by 8 bases and J by 3 bases, 10 bases remained unmatched. The CDR3 loop spans 15 amino acids. The CDR3 DNA reads TGTGCCAGCGGGTCGTGGCTAGCGGACTACAATGAGCAGTTCTTC. Encoded protein: CASGSWLADYNEQFF.

The rearrangement uses TRBV5-1 and TRBJ2-3; TRBD2 matches 9 bases. CDR3 length equals 18 residues. V was pared by 4 bases and J by 1 base, with 13 bases of the junction left unmatched. Germline CDR1 reads SGHRS; CDR2 reads YFSETQ. CDR3 bases: TGCGCCAGCAGCAACTGGTGGCGGGAGGGAAGTCGCACAGATACGCAGTATTTT. Translating gives CASSNWWREGSRTDTQYF.

The chain joins TRBV2 to TRBJ1-1; 7 nucleotides align to TRBD1. There are 13 residues in the CDR3. CDR1 SNHLY and CDR2 FYNNEI come from the germline V gene. CDR3 protein: CAAKGARNTEAFF. Here the CDR3 DNA reads TGTGCTGCTAAGGGGGCGCGGAACACTGAAGCTTTCTTT. The full variable domain, completed using reference TRBV2 and TRBJ1-1, is EPEVTQTPSHQVTQMGQEVILRCVPISNHLYFYWYRQILGQKVEFLVSFYNNEISEKSEIFDDQFSVERPDGSNFTLKIRSTKLEDSAMYFCAAKGARNTEAFFGQGTRLTVV.

V and J are TRBV9 and TRBJ1-5; 9 bases match TRBD1. The CDR3 runs 15 residues. Germline V gene sequence: CDR1 SGDLS, CDR2 YYNGEE. With 3 bases clipped from V and 4 bases from J, the junction kept 5 bases outside the gene matches. CDR3 coding DNA: TGTGCCAGCAGCGAACAGGGGGCGCAAAATCAGCCCCAGCATTTT. Translating gives CASSEQGAQNQPQHF. Looking up the rest from reference TRBV9 and TRBJ1-5 gives the full variable domain: DSGVTQTPKHLITATGQRVTLRCSPRSGDLSVYWYQQSLDQGLQFLIQYYNGEERAKGNILERFSAQQFPDLHSELNLSSLELGDSALYFCASSEQGAQNQPQHFGDGTRLSIL.

The chain employs TRBV5-1 and TRBJ2-5; TRBD1 agrees at 7 bases. V was clipped by 7 bases and J by 5 bases; unmatched bases: 11. This CDR3 region has 14 residues. CDR1 SGHRS and CDR2 YFSETQ come from the germline V gene. The CDR3 coding sequence is TGCGCCAGCGAGCATGACAGGGCTGCGGAGACCCAGTACTTC. Translating it yields CASEHDRAAETQYF.

The chain links TRBV29-1 to TRBJ2-7; 9 bases are a match to TRBD1. This CDR3 spans 14 amino acids. Per the germline V gene, CDR1 is SQVTM and CDR2 is ANQGSEA. V lost 3 bases, J lost 1 base, and 4 bases stayed unmatched. The CDR3 DNA reads TGCAGCGTTGATTTTGGACAGGGGTCCTACGAGCAGTACTTC. Residues: CSVDFGQGSYEQYF.

The CDR3, as DNA: TGTGCCAGCCAGGGACAGTTTGGGGCGGCGAACACTGAAGCTTTCTTT. This encodes CASQGQFGAANTEAFF. The genes are TRBV28 and TRBJ1-1; 7 bases map to TRBD1. V lost 8 bases to trimming and J lost 1 base; unmatched junction nucleotides: 13. The CDR3 consists of 16 residues. CDR1 is MDHEN, CDR2 SYDVKM, per germline.

V usage is TRBV19 and J usage is TRBJ1-1; D possibly corresponds to TRBD1 (6 bases). V lost 10 bases and J lost 0, with 15 bases in between. Germline V gives CDR1 LNHDA, CDR2 SQIVND (reference sequence). CDR3 length equals 14 residues. Written as DNA, the CDR3 is TGTGCCACCACAAATACAGGGCTGAACACTGAAGCTTTCTTT. This translates into CATTNTGLNTEAFF.